The entry that follows covers one T cell receptor beta chain sequence. During active infection, Seattle patients enrolled and were then monitored through disease. Germline V gene data show CDR1 as SGHDT and CDR2 as YYEEEE. V lost 1 base and J lost 1, with 10 bases in between. The CDR3 consists of 15 residues. In the source study's methods: Reference gene primer amplification yielded estimated nucleated cell counts. Profiled with immunoSEQ multiplex PCR; TCRdb holds only in-frame clones, not every one. The DNA gave D and trimming, while V, J and clone size come from that table. The data contain 200,000 to 300,000 clones, around 87% of them singletons. This entry is derived from a study of blood T cell repertoires in COVID-19. Looking at the study overall: Acute and convalescent COVID-19 samples came from the United States, Italy and Spain. T cells, B-cell-depleted T cells, or PBMCs supplied cDNA or gDNA.

The J gene is TRBJ2-3, the V gene TRBV5-6; TRBD2 is a possible D gene (7 bases). The clonotype originates from a woman aged 55 to 70 with COVID-19, enrolled during active disease. The sample comprised peripheral blood. CDR3 in DNA: TGTGCCAGCAGCTTGAGGGGGGGAGGCACAGATACGCAGTATTTT. Protein: CASSLRGGGTDTQYF. Filled out from reference TRBV5-6 and TRBJ2-3, the complete variable domain reads DAGVTQSPTHLIKTRGQQVTLRCSPKSGHDTVSWYQQALGQGPQFIFQYYEEEERQRGNFPDRFSGHQFPNYSSELNVNALLLGDSALYLCASSLRGGGTDTQYFGPGTRLTVL.